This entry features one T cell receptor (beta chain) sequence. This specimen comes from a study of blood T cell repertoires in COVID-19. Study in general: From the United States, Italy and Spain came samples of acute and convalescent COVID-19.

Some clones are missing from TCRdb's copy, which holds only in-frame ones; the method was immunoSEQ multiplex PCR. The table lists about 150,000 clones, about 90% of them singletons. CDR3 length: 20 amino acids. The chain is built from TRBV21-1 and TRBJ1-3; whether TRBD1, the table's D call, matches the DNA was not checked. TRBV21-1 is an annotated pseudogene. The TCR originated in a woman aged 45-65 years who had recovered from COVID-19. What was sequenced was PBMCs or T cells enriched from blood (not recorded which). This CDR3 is CASSTHPQGIHFWAGNTIYF. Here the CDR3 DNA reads TGTGCCAGCAGCACCCACCCACAGGGGATTCATTTCTGGGCTGGAAACACCATATATTTT.